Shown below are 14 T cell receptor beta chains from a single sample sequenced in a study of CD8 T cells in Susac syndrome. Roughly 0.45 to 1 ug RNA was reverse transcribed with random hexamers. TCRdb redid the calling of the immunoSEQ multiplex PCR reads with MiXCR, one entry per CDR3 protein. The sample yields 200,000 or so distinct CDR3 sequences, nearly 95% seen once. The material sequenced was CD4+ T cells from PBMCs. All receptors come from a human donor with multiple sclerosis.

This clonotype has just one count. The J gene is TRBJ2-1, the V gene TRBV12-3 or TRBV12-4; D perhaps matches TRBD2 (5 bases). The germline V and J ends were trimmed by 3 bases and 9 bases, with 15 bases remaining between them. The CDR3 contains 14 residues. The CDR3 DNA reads TGTGCCAGCAGTTTGCTCAACGGGAACAGTGAGCAGTTCTTC. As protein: CASSLLNGNSEQFF.

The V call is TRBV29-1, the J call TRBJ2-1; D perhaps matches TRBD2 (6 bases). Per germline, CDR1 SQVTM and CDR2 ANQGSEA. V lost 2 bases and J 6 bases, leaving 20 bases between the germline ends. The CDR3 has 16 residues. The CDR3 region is CSVEPTEGSRFNEQFF. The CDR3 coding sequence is TGCAGCGTTGAACCTACGGAGGGCTCCCGCTTCAATGAGCAGTTCTTC.

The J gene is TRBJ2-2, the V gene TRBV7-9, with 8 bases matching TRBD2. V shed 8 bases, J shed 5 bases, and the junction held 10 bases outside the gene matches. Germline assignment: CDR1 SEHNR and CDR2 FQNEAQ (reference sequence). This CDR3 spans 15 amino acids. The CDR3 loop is CASLRPGLGTGELFF. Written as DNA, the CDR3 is TGTGCCAGCCTGAGGCCGGGACTAGGGACCGGGGAGCTGTTTTTT.

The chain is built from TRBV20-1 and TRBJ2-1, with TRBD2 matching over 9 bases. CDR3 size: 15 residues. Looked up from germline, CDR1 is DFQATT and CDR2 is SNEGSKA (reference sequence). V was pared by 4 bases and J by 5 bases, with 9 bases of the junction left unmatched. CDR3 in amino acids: CSAILAGATHNEQFF. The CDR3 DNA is TGCAGTGCTATTTTAGCGGGAGCCACCCACAATGAGCAGTTCTTC.

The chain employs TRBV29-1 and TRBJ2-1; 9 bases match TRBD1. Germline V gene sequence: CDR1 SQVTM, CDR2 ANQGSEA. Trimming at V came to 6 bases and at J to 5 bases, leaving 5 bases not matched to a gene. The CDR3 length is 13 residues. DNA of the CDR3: TGCAGCGTCGGTTGGGACAGGGACAATGAGCAGTTCTTC. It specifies CSVGWDRDNEQFF.

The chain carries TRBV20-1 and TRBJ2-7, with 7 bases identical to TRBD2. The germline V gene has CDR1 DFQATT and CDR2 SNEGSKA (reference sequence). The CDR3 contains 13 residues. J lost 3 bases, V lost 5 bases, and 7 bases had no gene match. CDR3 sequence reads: CSARGTTLYEQYF. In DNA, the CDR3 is TGCAGTGCTCGCGGGACTACTCTCTACGAGCAGTACTTC.

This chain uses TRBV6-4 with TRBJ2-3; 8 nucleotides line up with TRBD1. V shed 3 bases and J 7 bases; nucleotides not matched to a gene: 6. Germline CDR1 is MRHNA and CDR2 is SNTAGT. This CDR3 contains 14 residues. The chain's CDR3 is CASSEGTGLHTQYF. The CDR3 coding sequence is TGTGCCAGCAGTGAAGGGACAGGACTACATACGCAGTATTTT.

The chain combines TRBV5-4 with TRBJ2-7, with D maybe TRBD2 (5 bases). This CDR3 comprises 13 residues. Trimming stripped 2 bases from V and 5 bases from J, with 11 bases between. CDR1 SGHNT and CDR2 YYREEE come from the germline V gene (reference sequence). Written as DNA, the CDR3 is TGTGCCAGCAGCTTAGTAGCGACCCACGAGCAGTACTTC. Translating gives CASSLVATHEQYF.

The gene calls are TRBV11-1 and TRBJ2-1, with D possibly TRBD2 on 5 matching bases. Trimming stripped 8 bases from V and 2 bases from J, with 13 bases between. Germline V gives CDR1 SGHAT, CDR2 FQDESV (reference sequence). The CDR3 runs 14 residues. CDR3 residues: CASREGSTYNEQFF. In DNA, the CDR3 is TGTGCCAGCCGTGAGGGAAGCACCTACAATGAGCAGTTCTTC.

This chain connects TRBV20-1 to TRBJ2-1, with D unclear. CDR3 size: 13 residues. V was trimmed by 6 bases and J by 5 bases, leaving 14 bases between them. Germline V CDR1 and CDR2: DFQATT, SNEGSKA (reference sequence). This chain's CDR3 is CSARPTSHNEQFF. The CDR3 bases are TGCAGTGCACGGCCAACGTCCCACAATGAGCAGTTCTTC.

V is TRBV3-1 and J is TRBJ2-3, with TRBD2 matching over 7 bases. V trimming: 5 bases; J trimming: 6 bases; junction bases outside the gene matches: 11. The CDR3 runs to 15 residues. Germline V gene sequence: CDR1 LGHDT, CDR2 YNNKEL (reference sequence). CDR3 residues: CASSTTGTTRDTQYF. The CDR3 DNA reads TGTGCCAGCAGCACTACCGGGACTACTCGGGATACGCAGTATTTT.

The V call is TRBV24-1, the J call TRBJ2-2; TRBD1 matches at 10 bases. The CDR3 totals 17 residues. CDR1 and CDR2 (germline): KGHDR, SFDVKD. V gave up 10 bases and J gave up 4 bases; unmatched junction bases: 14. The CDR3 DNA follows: TGTGCCACGGCGGGGACAGGGGCCTCCGGGGGCACCGGGGAGCTGTTTTTT. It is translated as CATAGTGASGGTGELFF.

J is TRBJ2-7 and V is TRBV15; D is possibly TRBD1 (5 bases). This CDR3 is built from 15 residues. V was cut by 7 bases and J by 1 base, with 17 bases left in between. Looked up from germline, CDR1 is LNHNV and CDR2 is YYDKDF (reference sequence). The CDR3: CATTPDPGPSYEQYF. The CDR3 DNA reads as TGTGCCACCACCCCGGACCCAGGGCCGTCCTACGAGCAGTACTTC.

The CDR3 coding sequence is TGTGCCAGCAGTTCCCCGACAGGGGGGATCTACGAGCAGTACTTC. This sequence encodes CASSSPTGGIYEQYF. V is TRBV12-3 or TRBV12-4 and J is TRBJ2-7; 9 bases are shared with TRBD1. V shed 4 bases and J 3 bases; nucleotides not matched to a gene: 7. The CDR3 runs to 15 residues.